This is a list of T cell receptor beta chains from one sample in a study of shared clonotypes between healthy human individuals. Data came from immunoSEQ multiplex PCR; TCRdb stores just in-frame clones and leaves some out. Altogether roughly 1,800,000 clones are present, about 95% being singletons, with the ten largest covering under 1.5%. The sample taken for sequencing was naive CD8+ T cells sorted from blood. The receptors stem from a man aged 18-30 years in good health. Both conserved end residues are trimmed from each CDR3.

j_gene: TRBJ2-7
len: 13
v_gene: TRBV19
CDR3aa: ASSRLAGESHEQY

j_gene: TRBJ2-7
len: 11
v_gene: TRBV25-1
CDR3aa: ASSEGGIYEQY

j_gene: TRBJ1-1
len: 13
v_gene: TRBV9
CDR3aa: ASSIRTDLGAEAF

j_gene: TRBJ1-2
len: 14
v_gene: TRBV13
CDR3aa: ASSLGEGRRIYGYT

j_gene: TRBJ2-5
len: 12
v_gene: TRBV9
CDR3aa: ASSAAVTQETQY

j_gene: TRBJ1-1
len: 13
v_gene: TRBV7-8
CDR3aa: ASSLDEWSVAEAF

j_gene: TRBJ2-2
len: 11
v_gene: TRBV10-3
CDR3aa: ATLAGGPGELF

j_gene: TRBJ2-1
len: 11
v_gene: TRBV27
CDR3aa: ASRGISYNEQF

j_gene: TRBJ2-7
len: 12
v_gene: TRBV5-6
CDR3aa: ASSWGQSFYEQY

j_gene: TRBJ2-1
len: 14
v_gene: TRBV7-9
CDR3aa: ASSSPMSGGYNEQF

j_gene: TRBJ2-5
len: 12
v_gene: TRBV7-7
CDR3aa: ASSSRQRGETQY

j_gene: TRBJ2-1
len: 13
v_gene: TRBV30
CDR3aa: AWESKGFGYNEQF

j_gene: TRBJ2-3
len: 10
v_gene: TRBV27
CDR3aa: ASSFLTDTQY

j_gene: TRBJ2-3
len: 13
v_gene: TRBV7-6
CDR3aa: ASSLSSGYTDTQY

j_gene: TRBJ1-3
len: 18
v_gene: TRBV4-3
CDR3aa: ASSQDVVQGSLNSGNTIY

j_gene: TRBJ2-7
len: 11
v_gene: TRBV29-1
CDR3aa: SAVHPFSYEQY

j_gene: TRBJ2-7
len: 9
v_gene: TRBV7-9
CDR3aa: ASSFASEQY

j_gene: TRBJ2-7
len: 14
v_gene: TRBV19
CDR3aa: ASSIGGLAGGDEQY

j_gene: TRBJ2-1
len: 9
v_gene: TRBV11-2
CDR3aa: ASSLVHEQF

j_gene: TRBJ2-1
len: 15
v_gene: TRBV4-3
CDR3aa: ASSQAMYSGSTNEQF

j_gene: TRBJ2-7
len: 15
v_gene: TRBV4-1
CDR3aa: ASSQGGVAGGTYEQY

j_gene: TRBJ2-5
len: 11
v_gene: TRBV29-1
CDR3aa: SGEFSLQETQY

j_gene: TRBJ2-7
len: 10
v_gene: TRBV10-1
CDR3aa: ASGPGGYEQY

j_gene: TRBJ1-2
len: 12
v_gene: TRBV25-1
CDR3aa: ASSEFTEDYGYT

j_gene: TRBJ2-2
len: 14
v_gene: TRBV5-1
CDR3aa: ASSPNGGPRTGELF

j_gene: TRBJ1-6
len: 16
v_gene: TRBV28
CDR3aa: ASSFRGSRGGYNSPLH

j_gene: TRBJ2-7
len: 12
v_gene: TRBV5-6
CDR3aa: ASSLTSAAFEQY

j_gene: TRBJ2-7
len: 11
v_gene: TRBV6-1
CDR3aa: ASSEGLFYEQY

j_gene: TRBJ2-1
len: 17
v_gene: TRBV10-2
CDR3aa: ASSDVTADWDLPYNEQF

j_gene: NA
len: 11
v_gene: TRBV5-6
CDR3aa: ASSLLAGYEQY

j_gene: TRBJ2-7
len: 13
v_gene: TRBV19
CDR3aa: ASSIEIAGGYEQY

j_gene: TRBJ2-2
len: 14
v_gene: TRBV11-2
CDR3aa: ASSLGTGSFTGELF

j_gene: TRBJ2-3
len: 11
v_gene: TRBV7-6
CDR3aa: ASSLLWTDTQY

j_gene: TRBJ1-4
len: 14
v_gene: TRBV4-1
CDR3aa: ASSRGQAPTNEKLF

j_gene: TRBJ2-1
len: 14
v_gene: TRBV4-1
CDR3aa: ASSQGPSGVYNEQF

j_gene: TRBJ2-1
len: 12
v_gene: TRBV27
CDR3aa: ASSMTGSYNEQF

j_gene: TRBJ2-3
len: 14
v_gene: TRBV7-8
CDR3aa: ASSPRAGGGTDTQY

j_gene: TRBJ2-7
len: 12
v_gene: TRBV7-9
CDR3aa: ASSPENRGDEQY

j_gene: TRBJ2-7
len: 12
v_gene: TRBV10-3
CDR3aa: ATGDRGPNYEQY

j_gene: TRBJ1-6
len: 14
v_gene: TRBV28
CDR3aa: ASSSDPSSYNSPLH